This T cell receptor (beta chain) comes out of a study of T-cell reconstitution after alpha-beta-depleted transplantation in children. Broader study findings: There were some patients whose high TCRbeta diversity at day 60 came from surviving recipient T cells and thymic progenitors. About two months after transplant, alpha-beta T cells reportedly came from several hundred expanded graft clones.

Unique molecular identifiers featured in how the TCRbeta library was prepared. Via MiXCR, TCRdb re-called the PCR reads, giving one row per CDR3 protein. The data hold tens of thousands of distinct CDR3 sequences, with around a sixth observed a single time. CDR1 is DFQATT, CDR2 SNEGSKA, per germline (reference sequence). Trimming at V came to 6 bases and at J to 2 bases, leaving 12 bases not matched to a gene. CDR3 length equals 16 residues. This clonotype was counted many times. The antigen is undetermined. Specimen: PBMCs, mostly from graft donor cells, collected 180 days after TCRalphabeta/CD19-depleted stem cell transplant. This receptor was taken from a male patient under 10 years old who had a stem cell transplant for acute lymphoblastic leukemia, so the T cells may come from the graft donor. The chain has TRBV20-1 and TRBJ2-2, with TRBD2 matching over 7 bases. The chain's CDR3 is CSAQRTGGLNTGELFF. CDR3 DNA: TGCAGTGCCCAAAGGACGGGAGGCTTAAACACCGGGGAGCTGTTTTTT.